Listed below are T cell receptor beta chains from one sample, sequenced in a study of cytomegalovirus exposure and HLA in healthy donors. The assay was immunoSEQ multiplex PCR, and TCRdb's table has in-frame clones only and misses some. The sample has tens of thousands of clones; under 80% are singletons. Sequencing used PBMCs. The source is a woman aged 25 to 39 in good health and CMV-seronegative. The CDR3 runs from the conserved cysteine through the conserved F or W. D genes are given only for firm matches. Part of the rows lack a size; the others show once, few, many or a class for expanded clones.

CDR3 protein,CDR3 DNA,D gene,V gene,J gene,clone size
CASSPRGQWSYNEQFF,TGTGCCAGCAGCCCGAGGGGGCAGTGGTCCTACAATGAGCAGTTCTTC,TRBD1,TRBV7-2,TRBJ2-1,-
CASSLEGGNTEAFF,TGTGCCAGCAGTTTAGAAGGGGGAAACACTGAAGCTTTCTTT,-,TRBV28,TRBJ1-1,-
CASSFRDRGLSTEAFF,TGTGCCAGCAGCTTCCGGGACAGGGGGCTTAGCACTGAAGCTTTCTTT,TRBD1,TRBV7-9,TRBJ1-1,few
CASKPGHSTGETQYF,TGCGCCAGTAAACCGGGACACTCAACGGGGGAGACCCAGTACTTC,-,TRBV5-1,TRBJ2-5,-
CASSFSITNGYTF,TGTGCCAGCAGTTTCTCGATTACAAATGGCTACACCTTC,-,TRBV27,TRBJ1-2,-
CASSPAGLAGGRSYEQYF,TGTGCCAGCAGTCCAGCGGGACTAGCGGGAGGGAGGTCCTACGAGCAGTACTTC,TRBD2,TRBV25-1,TRBJ2-7,-
CASAGVNEETQYF,TGCGCCAGCGCGGGAGTGAACGAAGAGACCCAGTACTTC,TRBD2,TRBV10-2,TRBJ2-5,-
CAGQGGEKLFF,TGTGCCGGACAGGGAGGCGAAAAACTGTTTTTT,TRBD1,TRBV30,TRBJ1-4,-
CASSYRTSGGTGELFF,TGTGCCAGCAGTTACCGGACTAGCGGGGGAACCGGGGAGCTGTTTTTT,TRBD2,TRBV6-5,TRBJ2-2,-
CASSSLGGAHEQYF,TGTGCCAGCAGCTCCCTCGGGGGGGCCCACGAGCAGTACTTC,TRBD2,TRBV5-4,TRBJ2-7,-
CAWSVQRRSHNEQFF,TGTGCCTGGAGTGTTCAGAGGCGTTCTCACAATGAGCAGTTCTTC,-,TRBV30,TRBJ2-1,few
CASSLGTGPPINEQFF,TGTGCCAGCAGCTTAGGCACAGGGCCACCTATCAATGAGCAGTTCTTC,-,TRBV11-2,TRBJ2-1,-
CASSLEQGANYGYTF,TGTGCCAGCAGCTTAGAACAGGGGGCAAACTATGGCTACACCTTC,TRBD1,TRBV11-2,TRBJ1-2,-
CASRGLAGGPSSYNEQFF,TGTGCCAGTAGAGGGCTAGCGGGAGGGCCGAGCTCCTACAATGAGCAGTTCTTC,TRBD2,TRBV19,TRBJ2-1,-
CSARQSYEQYF,TGCAGTGCTAGGCAGTCCTACGAGCAGTACTTC,-,TRBV20-1,TRBJ2-7,-
CASSVTGQGAGEQYF,TGTGCCAGCAGCGTTACGGGACAGGGGGCGGGAGAGCAGTACTTC,TRBD1,TRBV9,TRBJ2-5,-
CASSSRASGSSLGSYEQYF,TGTGCCAGCAGTTCCAGGGCTAGCGGGAGTTCATTGGGCTCCTACGAGCAGTACTTC,TRBD2,TRBV27,TRBJ2-7,once
CATSVSYNEQFF,TGTGCCACCTCGGTCTCCTACAATGAGCAGTTCTTC,-,TRBV6-5,TRBJ2-1,few
CASGYTRPDEQYF,TGTGCCAGCGGTTATACTCGTCCCGACGAGCAGTACTTC,-,TRBV28,TRBJ2-7,-
CSVEGTPRYNEQFF,TGCAGCGTTGAAGGGACACCTAGGTACAATGAGCAGTTCTTC,-,TRBV29-1,TRBJ2-1,few
CASSYSVTLSGNTIYF,TGTGCCAGCAGTTACTCCGTGACACTCTCTGGAAACACCATATATTTT,-,TRBV6-6,TRBJ1-3,few
CASSGSSGASTDTQYF,TGTGCCAGCAGCGGGTCTAGCGGGGCTAGCACAGATACGCAGTATTTT,TRBD2,TRBV5-6,TRBJ2-3,-
CASSGRALGGYTF,TGTGCCAGCAGCGGGAGGGCCTTGGGGGGCTACACCTTC,-,TRBV7-8,TRBJ1-2,-
CASSPPGTRLEYEQYF,TGTGCCAGCAGTCCGCCCGGGACTAGGTTGGAGTACGAGCAGTACTTC,TRBD2,TRBV28,TRBJ2-7,-
CASTGYSGAYNEQFF,TGTGCCAGCACCGGTTATAGCGGAGCCTACAATGAGCAGTTCTTC,-,TRBV28,TRBJ2-1,-
CASHGLAGATPLQETQYF,TGTGCCAGCCACGGCCTAGCGGGAGCCACTCCTCTCCAGGAGACCCAGTACTTC,TRBD2,TRBV7-6,TRBJ2-5,-
CASSVLAVYNEQFF,TGTGCCAGCAGCGTCCTAGCGGTCTACAATGAGCAGTTCTTC,TRBD2,TRBV28,TRBJ2-1,-
CASSLNPTPYEQYF,TGTGCCAGCAGCTTAAATCCAACTCCCTACGAGCAGTACTTC,-,TRBV11-2,TRBJ2-7,-
CASSQSGSPYNEQFF,TGTGCCAGCAGCCAAAGCGGGAGCCCCTACAATGAGCAGTTCTTC,TRBD2,TRBV7-3,TRBJ2-1,-
CASSDPDSSQETQYF,TGTGCCAGCAGTGACCCGGACAGTTCCCAAGAGACCCAGTACTTC,-,TRBV25-1,TRBJ2-5,-
CASSGTRLNTGELFF,TGTGCCAGTAGCGGAACAAGACTGAACACCGGGGAGCTGTTTTTT,-,TRBV19,TRBJ2-2,-
CAWTQGAPFYEQYF,TGTGCCTGGACCCAGGGGGCCCCTTTCTACGAGCAGTACTTC,TRBD1,TRBV30,TRBJ2-7,-
CASSLVMGQGYSYNEQFF,TGTGCCAGCAGCTTAGTCATGGGACAGGGATATTCCTACAATGAGCAGTTCTTC,TRBD1,TRBV13,TRBJ2-1,once
CATSRASSGIAYNEQFF,TGTGCCACCAGCAGAGCATCCAGCGGGATCGCCTACAATGAGCAGTTCTTC,TRBD2,TRBV15,TRBJ2-1,-
CAWSRRTGGAGGYNEQFF,TGTGCCTGGAGCCGTCGGACAGGGGGCGCAGGGGGATACAATGAGCAGTTCTTC,TRBD1,TRBV30,TRBJ2-1,-
CASSLSAGNTIYF,TGTGCCAGCAGTTTATCGGCCGGAAACACCATATATTTT,-,TRBV27,TRBJ1-3,-
CASSTYRTGLQMNNTGELFF,TGTGCCAGTAGTACCTACCGGACAGGACTCCAAATGAATAACACCGGGGAGCTGTTTTTT,TRBD1,TRBV19,TRBJ2-2,-
CASSADRGTEAFF,TGTGCCAGCAGTGCCGACAGGGGGACTGAAGCTTTCTTT,TRBD1,TRBV6-5,TRBJ1-1,-
CASSLSAGVNTEAFF,TGCGCCAGCAGCTTATCCGCAGGGGTGAACACTGAAGCTTTCTTT,-,TRBV5-1,TRBJ1-1,-